Listed below are T cell receptor beta chains from one sample, sequenced in a study of blood T cell repertoires in COVID-19. Produced via immunoSEQ multiplex PCR; TCRdb's table is partial and in-frame only. The sample yields under 400,000 clones, about 86% seen once. The sequenced sample was PBMCs or T cells enriched from blood (not recorded which). The receptors were gathered from a woman aged 35 to 49 with acute COVID-19. The CDR3 runs from the conserved cysteine through the conserved F or W. D genes are given only for firm matches. Rows give clone size only sometimes, using once, few, many, or a class for an expanded clone.

D: .
V: TRBV6-2/TRBV6-3
J: TRBJ2-7
size: .
length: 20
CDR3: CASSQGRDALTGVPTYEQYF
DNA: TGTGCCAGCAGCCAGGGAAGGGATGCCCTTACAGGAGTACCCACTTACGAGCAGTACTTC

D: TRBD2
V: TRBV11-2
J: TRBJ2-1
size: .
length: 15
CDR3: CASSLRLAGDNEQFF
DNA: TGTGCCAGCAGCTTAAGACTAGCGGGAGACAATGAGCAGTTCTTC

D: .
V: TRBV19
J: TRBJ1-2
size: .
length: 14
CDR3: CASRLDSANYGYTF
DNA: TGTGCCAGTAGGCTGGACAGTGCTAACTATGGCTACACCTTC

D: .
V: TRBV5-4
J: TRBJ2-6
size: .
length: 15
CDR3: CASSLPGSGANVLTF
DNA: TGTGCCAGCAGCTTGCCAGGATCTGGGGCCAACGTCCTGACTTTC

D: TRBD1
V: TRBV3-1/TRBV3-2
J: TRBJ2-1
size: .
length: 16
CDR3: CASSQAPTGPYNEQFF
DNA: TGTGCCAGCAGCCAAGCCCCGACAGGGCCGTACAATGAGCAGTTCTTC

D: .
V: TRBV28
J: TRBJ1-5
size: .
length: 11
CDR3: CATGVPRPQHF
DNA: TGTGCCACCGGGGTCCCGCGGCCCCAGCATTTT

D: TRBD2
V: TRBV4-1
J: TRBJ2-7
size: .
length: 15
CDR3: CASSQALGGVYEQYF
DNA: TGCGCCAGCAGCCAAGCGCTCGGGGGGGTCTACGAGCAGTACTTC

D: TRBD2
V: TRBV4-2
J: TRBJ2-4
size: .
length: 14
CDR3: CASSLQRGGNIQYF
DNA: TGTGCCAGCAGCCTTCAGCGGGGCGGGAACATTCAGTACTTC

D: .
V: TRBV4-3
J: TRBJ1-1
size: .
length: 13
CDR3: CASSQDRTVEAFF
DNA: TGCGCCAGCAGCCAAGATCGGACAGTTGAAGCTTTCTTT

D: TRBD1
V: TRBV6-5
J: TRBJ2-7
size: .
length: 12
CDR3: CASGDRPYEQYF
DNA: TGTGCCAGCGGGGACAGACCCTACGAGCAGTACTTC

D: TRBD2
V: TRBV5-6
J: TRBJ2-5
size: .
length: 15
CDR3: CASSASTSGWETQYF
DNA: TGTGCCAGCAGCGCTTCGACTAGCGGGTGGGAGACCCAGTACTTC

D: TRBD1
V: TRBV18
J: TRBJ1-1
size: .
length: 16
CDR3: CASSKTGARMNTEAFF
DNA: TGTGCCAGCTCAAAGACAGGGGCCCGCATGAACACTGAAGCTTTCTTT

D: .
V: TRBV5-4
J: TRBJ1-2
size: .
length: 13
CDR3: CASSLGAVYGYTF
DNA: TGTGCCAGCAGCTTGGGTGCAGTCTATGGCTACACCTTC

D: .
V: TRBV18
J: TRBJ1-2
size: .
length: 16
CDR3: CASSPPSGQANYGYTF
DNA: TGTGCCAGCTCACCACCGTCTGGACAAGCTAACTATGGCTACACCTTC

D: .
V: TRBV9
J: TRBJ2-7
size: once
length: 14
CDR3: CASSVAETVYEQYF
DNA: TGTGCCAGCAGCGTAGCTGAAACAGTCTACGAGCAGTACTTC

D: TRBD1
V: TRBV3-1/TRBV3-2
J: TRBJ2-7
size: .
length: 15
CDR3: CASSLGTGSIYEQYF
DNA: TGTGCCAGCAGCCTGGGGACAGGGAGTATCTACGAGCAGTACTTC

D: .
V: TRBV29-1
J: TRBJ1-3
size: once
length: 14
CDR3: CSVRGLASGNTIYF
DNA: TGCAGCGTACGGGGACTGGCCTCTGGAAACACCATATATTTT

D: .
V: TRBV7-9
J: TRBJ2-3
size: .
length: 17
CDR3: CASSLALGDTGTDTQYF
DNA: TGTGCCAGCAGCTTAGCGCTCGGGGACACAGGCACAGATACGCAGTATTTT

D: .
V: TRBV19
J: TRBJ1-5
size: few
length: 15
CDR3: CASSGPTGRNQPQHF
DNA: TGTGCCAGTAGTGGCCCCACAGGGCGGAATCAGCCCCAGCATTTT

D: .
V: TRBV11-2
J: TRBJ1-5
size: .
length: 15
CDR3: CASSLSSGKNQPQHF
DNA: TGTGCCAGCAGCTTATCTTCGGGGAAGAATCAGCCCCAGCATTTT

D: .
V: TRBV11-2
J: TRBJ2-2
size: .
length: 17
CDR3: CASSSNRALGRTGELFF
DNA: TGTGCCAGCAGCTCGAACAGGGCTTTAGGACGGACCGGGGAGCTGTTTTTT

D: TRBD1
V: TRBV15
J: TRBJ2-5
size: .
length: 14
CDR3: CATSMRQGPETQYF
DNA: TGTGCCACCAGCATGCGACAGGGACCAGAGACCCAGTACTTC